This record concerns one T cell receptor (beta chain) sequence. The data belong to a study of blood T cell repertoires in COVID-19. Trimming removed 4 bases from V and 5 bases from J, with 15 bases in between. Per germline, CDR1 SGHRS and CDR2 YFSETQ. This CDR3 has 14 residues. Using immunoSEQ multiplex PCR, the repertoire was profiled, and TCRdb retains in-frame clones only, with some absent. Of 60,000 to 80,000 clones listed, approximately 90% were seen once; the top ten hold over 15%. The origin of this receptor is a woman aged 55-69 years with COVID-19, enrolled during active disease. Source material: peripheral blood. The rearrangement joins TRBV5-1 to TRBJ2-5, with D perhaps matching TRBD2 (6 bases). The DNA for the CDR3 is TGCGCCAGCAGCACCCCCGGAGGGGTGGAGACCCAGTACTTC. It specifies CASSTPGGVETQYF.